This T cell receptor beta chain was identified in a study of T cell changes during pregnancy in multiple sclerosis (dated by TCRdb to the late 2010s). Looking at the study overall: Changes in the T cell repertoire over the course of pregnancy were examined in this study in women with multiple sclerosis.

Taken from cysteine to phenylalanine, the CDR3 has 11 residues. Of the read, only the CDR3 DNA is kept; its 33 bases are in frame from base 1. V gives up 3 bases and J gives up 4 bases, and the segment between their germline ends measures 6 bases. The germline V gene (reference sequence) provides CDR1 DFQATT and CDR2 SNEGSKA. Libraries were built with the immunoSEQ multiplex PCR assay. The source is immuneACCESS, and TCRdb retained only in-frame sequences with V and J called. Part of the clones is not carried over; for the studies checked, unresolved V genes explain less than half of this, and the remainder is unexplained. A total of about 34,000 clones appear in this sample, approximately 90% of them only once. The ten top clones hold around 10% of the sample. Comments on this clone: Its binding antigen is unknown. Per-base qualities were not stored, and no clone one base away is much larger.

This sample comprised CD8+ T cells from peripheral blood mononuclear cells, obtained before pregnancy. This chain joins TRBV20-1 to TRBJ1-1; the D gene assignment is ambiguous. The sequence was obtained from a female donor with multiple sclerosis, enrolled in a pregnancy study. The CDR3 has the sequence CSARSSTEAFF. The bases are TGCAGTGCTAGGTCGAGCACTGAAGCTTTCTTT.